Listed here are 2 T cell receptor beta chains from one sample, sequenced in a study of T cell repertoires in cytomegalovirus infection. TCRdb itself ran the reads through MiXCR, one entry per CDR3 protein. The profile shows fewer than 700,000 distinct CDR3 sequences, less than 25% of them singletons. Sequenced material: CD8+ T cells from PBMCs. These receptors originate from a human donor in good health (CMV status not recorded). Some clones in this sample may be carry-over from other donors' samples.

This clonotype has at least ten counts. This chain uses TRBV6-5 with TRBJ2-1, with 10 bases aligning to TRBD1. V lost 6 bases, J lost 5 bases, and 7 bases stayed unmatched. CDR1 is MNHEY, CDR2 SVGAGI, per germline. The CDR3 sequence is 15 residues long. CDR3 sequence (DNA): TGTGCCAGCAGCCCGGGGACAGGGGTCCACAATGAGCAGTTCTTC. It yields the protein CASSPGTGVHNEQFF.

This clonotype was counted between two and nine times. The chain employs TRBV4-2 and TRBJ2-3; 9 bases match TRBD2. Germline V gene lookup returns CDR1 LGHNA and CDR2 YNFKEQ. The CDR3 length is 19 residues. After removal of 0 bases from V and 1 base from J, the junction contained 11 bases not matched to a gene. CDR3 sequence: CASSQEQGSGGRGTDTQYF. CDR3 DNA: TGTGCCAGCAGCCAAGAACAAGGTAGCGGGGGCCGAGGCACAGATACGCAGTATTTT.